The rows below give T cell receptor beta chains drawn from one sample of a study of cytomegalovirus exposure and HLA in healthy donors. Here immunoSEQ multiplex PCR was the method, and the copy in TCRdb shows in-frame clones only, minus some. The sample includes 100,000 to 120,000 clones, roughly two thirds seen only once; the top ten take roughly 8.3%. The sequenced sample consisted of PBMCs. These receptors came from a man aged 18 to 30 in good health and CMV-seropositive. The CDR3 runs from the conserved cysteine through the conserved F or W. The order of the fields is clone size, D gene, J gene, V gene, CDR3 length, CDR3 protein, CDR3 DNA. D genes are given only for firm matches. Clone sizes are given selectively: once, few, many, or a class where the clone is expanded.

-	-	TRBJ2-1	TRBV28	14	CASSLAGRGDEQFF	TGTGCCAGCAGTTTAGCGGGGCGCGGTGATGAGCAGTTCTTC
-	-	TRBJ1-1	TRBV6-5	14	CATKIFNMNTEAFF	TGTGCCACCAAAATTTTTAACATGAACACTGAAGCTTTCTTT
few	TRBD2	TRBJ2-1	TRBV4-2	15	CASSLAGGIYNEQFF	TGTGCCAGCAGCCTAGCGGGGGGTATCTACAATGAGCAGTTCTTC
-	TRBD1	TRBJ1-4	TRBV4-2	15	CASSQEGQGNEKLFF	TGTGCCAGCAGCCAAGAGGGACAGGGGAATGAAAAACTGTTTTTT
-	TRBD1	TRBJ1-5	TRBV28	12	CAARGANQPQHF	TGTGCCGCCAGGGGGGCCAATCAGCCCCAGCATTTT
-	-	TRBJ1-5	TRBV4-2	15	CASSQGRSKNQPQHF	TGTGCCAGCAGCCAGGGGCGCTCTAAGAATCAGCCCCAGCATTTT
few	-	TRBJ1-6	TRBV11-2	14	CASSLEVKNSPLHF	TGTGCCAGCAGCTTGGAGGTTAAAAATTCACCCCTCCACTTT
once	TRBD1	TRBJ1-1	TRBV4-1	17	CASSAGGFRAERTEAFF	TGCGCCAGCAGCGCAGGGGGGTTCAGGGCAGAAAGGACTGAAGCTTTCTTT
-	TRBD1	TRBJ2-3	TRBV6-6	15	CASSPKRQGIDTQYF	TGTGCCAGCAGCCCTAAGCGACAGGGTATCGATACGCAGTATTTT
once	-	TRBJ2-3	TRBV5-1	14	CASSLVSGTDTQYF	TGCGCCAGCAGCTTGGTGTCAGGGACAGATACGCAGTATTTT
-	-	TRBJ1-2	TRBV7-9	13	CASSHQGIDGYTF	TGTGCCAGCAGCCATCAGGGGATTGATGGCTACACCTTC
-	TRBD1	TRBJ1-6	TRBV6-1	14	CASGGQGALTALHF	TGTGCCAGCGGCGGACAGGGGGCGCTTACGGCCCTCCACTTT